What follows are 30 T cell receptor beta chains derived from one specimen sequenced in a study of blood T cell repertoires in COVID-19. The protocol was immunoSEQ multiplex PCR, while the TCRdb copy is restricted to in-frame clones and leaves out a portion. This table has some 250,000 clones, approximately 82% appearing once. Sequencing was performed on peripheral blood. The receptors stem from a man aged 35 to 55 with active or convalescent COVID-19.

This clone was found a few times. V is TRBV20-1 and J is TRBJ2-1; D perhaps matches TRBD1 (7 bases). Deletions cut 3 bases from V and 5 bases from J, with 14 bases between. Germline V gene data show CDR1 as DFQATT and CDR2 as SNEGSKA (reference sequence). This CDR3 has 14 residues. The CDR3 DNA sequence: TGCAGTGCTAGTTGGCAGGGGGGTAACAATGAGCAGTTCTTC. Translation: CSASWQGGNNEQFF.

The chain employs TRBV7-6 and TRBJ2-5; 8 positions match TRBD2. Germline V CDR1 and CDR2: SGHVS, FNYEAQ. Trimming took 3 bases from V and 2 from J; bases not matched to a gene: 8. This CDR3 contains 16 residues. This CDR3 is CASSFSGGGRQETQYF. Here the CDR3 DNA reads TGTGCCAGCAGCTTTAGTGGTGGCGGGAGGCAAGAGACCCAGTACTTC. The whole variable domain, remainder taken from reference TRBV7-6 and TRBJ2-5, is GAGVSQSPRYKVTKRGQDVALRCDPISGHVSLYWYRQALGQGPEFLTYFNYEAQQDKSGLPNDRFSAERPEGSISTLTIQRTEQRDSAMYRCASSFSGGGRQETQYFGPGTRLLVL.

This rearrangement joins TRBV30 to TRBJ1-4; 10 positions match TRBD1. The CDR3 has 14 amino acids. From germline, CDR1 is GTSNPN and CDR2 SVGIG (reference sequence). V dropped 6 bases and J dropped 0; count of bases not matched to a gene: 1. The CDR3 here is CACGQGATNEKLFF. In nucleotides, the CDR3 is TGTGCCTGTGGACAGGGGGCAACTAATGAAAAACTGTTTTTT.

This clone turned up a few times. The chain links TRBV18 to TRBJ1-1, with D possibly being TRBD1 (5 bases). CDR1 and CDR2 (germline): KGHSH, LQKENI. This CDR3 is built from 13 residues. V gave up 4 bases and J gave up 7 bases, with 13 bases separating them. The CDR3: CASSHIDRNEAFF. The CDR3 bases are TGTGCCAGCTCACATATCGACAGAAATGAAGCTTTCTTT. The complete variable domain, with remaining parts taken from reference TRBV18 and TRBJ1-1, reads NAGVMQNPRHLVRRRGQEARLRCSPMKGHSHVYWYRQLPEEGLKFMVYLQKENIIDESGMPKERFSAEFPKEGPSILRIQQVVRGDSAAYFCASSHIDRNEAFFGQGTRLTVV.

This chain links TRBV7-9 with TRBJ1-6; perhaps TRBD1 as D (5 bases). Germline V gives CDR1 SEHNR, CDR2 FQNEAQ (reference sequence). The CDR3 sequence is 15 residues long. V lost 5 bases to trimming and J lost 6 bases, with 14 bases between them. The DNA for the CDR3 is TGTGCCAGCAGCCCGGACGGCGGGGCTAATTCACCCCTCCACTTT. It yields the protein CASSPDGGANSPLHF. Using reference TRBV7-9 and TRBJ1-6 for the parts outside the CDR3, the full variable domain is DTGVSQNPRHKITKRGQNVTFRCDPISEHNRLYWYRQTLGQGPEFLTYFQNEAQLEKSRLLSDRFSAERPKGSFSTLEIQRTEQGDSAMYLCASSPDGGANSPLHFGNGTRLTVT.

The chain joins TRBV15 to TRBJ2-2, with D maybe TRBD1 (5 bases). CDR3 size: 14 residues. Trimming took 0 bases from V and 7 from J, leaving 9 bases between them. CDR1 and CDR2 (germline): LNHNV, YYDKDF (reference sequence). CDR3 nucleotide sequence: TGTGCCACCAGCAGAGACCAGGGTATCGGGGAGCTGTTTTTT. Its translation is CATSRDQGIGELFF.

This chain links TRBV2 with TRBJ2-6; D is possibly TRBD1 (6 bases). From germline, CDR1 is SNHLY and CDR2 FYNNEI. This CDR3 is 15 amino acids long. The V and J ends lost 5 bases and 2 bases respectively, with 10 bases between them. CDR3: CASSPEGAGANVLTF. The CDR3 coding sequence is TGTGCCAGCAGTCCCGAGGGGGCTGGGGCCAACGTCCTGACTTTC.

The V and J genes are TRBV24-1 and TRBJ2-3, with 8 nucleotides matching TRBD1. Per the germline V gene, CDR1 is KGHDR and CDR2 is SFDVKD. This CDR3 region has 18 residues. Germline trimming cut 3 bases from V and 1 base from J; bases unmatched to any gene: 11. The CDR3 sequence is CATSDPSQGARGTDTQYF. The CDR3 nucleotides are TGTGCCACCAGTGATCCATCGCAGGGGGCAAGGGGCACAGATACGCAGTATTTT.

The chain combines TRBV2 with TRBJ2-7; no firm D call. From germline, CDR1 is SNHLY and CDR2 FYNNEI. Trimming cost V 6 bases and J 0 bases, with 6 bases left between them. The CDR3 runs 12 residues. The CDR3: CASRVSSYEQYF. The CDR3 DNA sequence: TGTGCCAGCAGAGTTAGCTCCTACGAGCAGTACTTC.

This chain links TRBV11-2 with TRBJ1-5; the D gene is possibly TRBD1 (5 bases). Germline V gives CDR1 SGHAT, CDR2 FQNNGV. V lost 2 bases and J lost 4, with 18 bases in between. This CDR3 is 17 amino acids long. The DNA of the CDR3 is TGTGCCAGCAGCTTACGCGGGTCGGGGGGAGTAAATCAGCCCCAGCATTTT. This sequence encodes CASSLRGSGGVNQPQHF. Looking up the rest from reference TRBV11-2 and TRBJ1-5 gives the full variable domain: EAGVAQSPRYKIIEKRQSVAFWCNPISGHATLYWYQQILGQGPKLLIQFQNNGVVDDSQLPKDRFSAERLKGVDSTLKIQPAKLEDSAVYLCASSLRGSGGVNQPQHFGDGTRLSIL.

In DNA form, the CDR3 reads TGCGCCACCAAGACAAGACACTACGAGCAGTACTTC. Its protein product is CATKTRHYEQYF. This sequence joins TRBV10-2 and TRBJ2-7; D call uncertain. The V gene's germline CDR1 is WSHSY and CDR2 SAAADI. V lost 10 bases, J lost 3 bases, and 13 bases lay in between. This CDR3 has 12 amino acids.

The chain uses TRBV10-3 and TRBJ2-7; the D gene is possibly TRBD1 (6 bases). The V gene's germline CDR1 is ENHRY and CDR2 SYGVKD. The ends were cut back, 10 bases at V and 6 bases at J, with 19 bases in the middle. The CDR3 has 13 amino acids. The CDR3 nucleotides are TGTGCCACGGCAACTCTGACAGGCGTCGAGCAGTACTTC. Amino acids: CATATLTGVEQYF.

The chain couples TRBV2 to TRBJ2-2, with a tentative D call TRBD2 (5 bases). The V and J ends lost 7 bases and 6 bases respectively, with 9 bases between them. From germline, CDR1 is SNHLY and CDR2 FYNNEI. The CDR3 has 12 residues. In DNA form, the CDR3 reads TGTGCCAGCACAGCGGCAGCCGGGGAGCTGTTTTTT. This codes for CASTAAAGELFF.

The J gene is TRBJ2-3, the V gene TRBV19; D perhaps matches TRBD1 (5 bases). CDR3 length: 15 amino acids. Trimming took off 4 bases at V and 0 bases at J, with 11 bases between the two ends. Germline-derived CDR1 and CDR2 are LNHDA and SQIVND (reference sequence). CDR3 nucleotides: TGTGCCAGTAGTACCCACGACAGAAGCACAGATACGCAGTATTTT. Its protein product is CASSTHDRSTDTQYF.

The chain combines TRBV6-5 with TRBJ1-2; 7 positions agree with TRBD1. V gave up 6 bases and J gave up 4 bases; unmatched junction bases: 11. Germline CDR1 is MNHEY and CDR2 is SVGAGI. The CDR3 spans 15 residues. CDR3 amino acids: CASSPQGGLGYGYTF. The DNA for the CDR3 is TGTGCCAGCAGCCCCCAGGGGGGATTAGGCTATGGCTACACCTTC.

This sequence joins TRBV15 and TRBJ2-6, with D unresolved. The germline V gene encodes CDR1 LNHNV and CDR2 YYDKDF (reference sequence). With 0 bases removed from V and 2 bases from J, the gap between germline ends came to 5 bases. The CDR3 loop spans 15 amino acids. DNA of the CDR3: TGTGCCACCAGCAGAGACAGTACTGGGGCCAACGTCCTGACTTTC. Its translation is CATSRDSTGANVLTF.

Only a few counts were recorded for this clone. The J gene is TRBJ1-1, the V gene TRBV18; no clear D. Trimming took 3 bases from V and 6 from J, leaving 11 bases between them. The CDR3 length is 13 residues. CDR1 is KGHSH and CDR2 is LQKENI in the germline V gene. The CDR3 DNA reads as TGTGCCAGCTCACCTGAGGGTTTAGCTGAAGCTTTCTTT. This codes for CASSPEGLAEAFF.

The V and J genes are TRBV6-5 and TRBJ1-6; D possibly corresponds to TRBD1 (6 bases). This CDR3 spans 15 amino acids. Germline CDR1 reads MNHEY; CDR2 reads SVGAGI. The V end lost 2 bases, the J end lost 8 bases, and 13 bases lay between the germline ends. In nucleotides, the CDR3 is TGTGCCAGCAGTTACACCGGACAGCAGGATTCACCCCTCCACTTT. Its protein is CASSYTGQQDSPLHF.

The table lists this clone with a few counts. Here the CDR3 reads CASSLAGLGETQYF. CDR3 in DNA: TGTGCCAGCAGCTTAGCAGGGCTGGGAGAGACCCAGTACTTC. The rearrangement uses TRBV11-3 and TRBJ2-5, with a possible D match to TRBD1 (5 bases). The CDR3 runs to 14 residues. Germline assignment: CDR1 SGHNT and CDR2 YENEEA. V was clipped by 1 base and J by 4 bases, with 10 bases between them.

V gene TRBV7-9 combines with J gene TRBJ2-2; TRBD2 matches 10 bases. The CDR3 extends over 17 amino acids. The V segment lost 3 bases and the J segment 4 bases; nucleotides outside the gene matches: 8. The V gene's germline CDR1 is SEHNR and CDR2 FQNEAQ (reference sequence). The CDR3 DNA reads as TGTGCCAGCAGCTTTTCCAGCGGGAGGGCGGGCACCGGGGAGCTGTTTTTT. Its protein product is CASSFSSGRAGTGELFF.

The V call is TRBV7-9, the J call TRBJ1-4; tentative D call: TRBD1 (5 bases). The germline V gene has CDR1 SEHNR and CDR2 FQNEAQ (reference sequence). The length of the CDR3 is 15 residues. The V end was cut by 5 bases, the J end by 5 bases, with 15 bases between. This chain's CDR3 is CASSPAQGPNEKLFF. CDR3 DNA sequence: TGTGCCAGCAGCCCCGCCCAGGGCCCAAATGAAAAACTGTTTTTT.

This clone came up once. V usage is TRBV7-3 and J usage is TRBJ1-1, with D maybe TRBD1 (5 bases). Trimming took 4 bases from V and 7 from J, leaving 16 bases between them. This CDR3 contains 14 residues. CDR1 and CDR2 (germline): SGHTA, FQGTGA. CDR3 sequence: CASSSSGQGDEAFF. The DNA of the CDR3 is TGTGCCAGCAGCTCATCAGGGCAGGGTGATGAAGCTTTCTTT.

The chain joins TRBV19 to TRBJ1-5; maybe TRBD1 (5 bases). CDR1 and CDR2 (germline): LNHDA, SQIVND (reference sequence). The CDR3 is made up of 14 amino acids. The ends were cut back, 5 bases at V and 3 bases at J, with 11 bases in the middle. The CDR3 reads CASSSDSPNQPQHF. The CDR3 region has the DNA TGTGCCAGTAGTTCCGACAGTCCCAATCAGCCCCAGCATTTT.

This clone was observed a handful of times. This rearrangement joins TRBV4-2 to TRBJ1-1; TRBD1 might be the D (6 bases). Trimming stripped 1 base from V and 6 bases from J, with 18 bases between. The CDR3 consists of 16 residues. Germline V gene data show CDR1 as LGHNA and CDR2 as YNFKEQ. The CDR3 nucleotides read TGTGCCAGCAGCCAAGTGAGATCACAGGGTTTATCTGAAGCTTTCTTT. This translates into CASSQVRSQGLSEAFF.

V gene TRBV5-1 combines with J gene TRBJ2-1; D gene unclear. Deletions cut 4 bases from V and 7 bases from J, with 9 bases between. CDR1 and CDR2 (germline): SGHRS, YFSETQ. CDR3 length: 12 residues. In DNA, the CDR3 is TGCGCCAGCAGCCGAGAGCGAAATGAGCAGTTCTTC. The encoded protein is CASSRERNEQFF.

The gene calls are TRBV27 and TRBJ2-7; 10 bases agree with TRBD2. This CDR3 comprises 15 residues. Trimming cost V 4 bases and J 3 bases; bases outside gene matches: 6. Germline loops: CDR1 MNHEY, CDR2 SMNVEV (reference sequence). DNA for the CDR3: TGTGCCAGCAGTTCCCAGCGGGGGGGCCGCTACGAGCAGTACTTC. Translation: CASSSQRGGRYEQYF.

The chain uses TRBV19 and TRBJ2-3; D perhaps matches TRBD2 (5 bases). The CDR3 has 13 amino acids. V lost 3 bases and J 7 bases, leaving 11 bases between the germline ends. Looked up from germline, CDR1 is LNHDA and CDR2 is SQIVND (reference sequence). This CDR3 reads CASSIPGLNTQYF. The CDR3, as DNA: TGTGCCAGTAGTATCCCGGGGTTGAATACGCAGTATTTT.

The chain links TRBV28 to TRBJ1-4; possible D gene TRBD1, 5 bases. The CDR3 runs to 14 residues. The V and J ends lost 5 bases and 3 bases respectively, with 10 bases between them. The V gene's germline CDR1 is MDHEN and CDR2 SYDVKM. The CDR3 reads CASSIGGANEKLFF. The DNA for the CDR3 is TGTGCCAGCAGTATCGGGGGAGCTAATGAAAAACTGTTTTTT.

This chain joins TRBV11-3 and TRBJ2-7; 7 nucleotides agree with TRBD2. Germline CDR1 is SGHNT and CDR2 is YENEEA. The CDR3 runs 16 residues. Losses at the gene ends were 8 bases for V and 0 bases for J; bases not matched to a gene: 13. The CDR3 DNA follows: TGTGCCAGCGGACTAGAATACGGGGCGAGCTCCTACGAGCAGTACTTC. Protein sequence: CASGLEYGASSYEQYF.

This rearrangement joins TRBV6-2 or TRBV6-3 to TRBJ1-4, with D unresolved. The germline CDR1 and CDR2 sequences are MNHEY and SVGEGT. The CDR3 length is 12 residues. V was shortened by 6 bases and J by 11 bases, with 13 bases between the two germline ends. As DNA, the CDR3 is TGTGCCAGCAGCTCCGCCCCGGGGAAACTGTTTTTT. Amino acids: CASSSAPGKLFF.